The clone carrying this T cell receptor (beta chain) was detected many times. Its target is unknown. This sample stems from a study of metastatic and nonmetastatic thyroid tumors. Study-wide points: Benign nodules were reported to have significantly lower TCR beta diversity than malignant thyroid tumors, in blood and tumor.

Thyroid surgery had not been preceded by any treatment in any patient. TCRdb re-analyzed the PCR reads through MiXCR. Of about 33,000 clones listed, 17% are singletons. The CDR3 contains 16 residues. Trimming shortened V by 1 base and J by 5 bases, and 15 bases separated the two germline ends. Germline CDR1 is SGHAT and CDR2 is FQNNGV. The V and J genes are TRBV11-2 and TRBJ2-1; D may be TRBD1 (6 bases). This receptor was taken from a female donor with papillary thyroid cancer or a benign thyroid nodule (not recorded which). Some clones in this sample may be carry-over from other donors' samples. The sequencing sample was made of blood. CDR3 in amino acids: CASSLGAGAWNNEQFF. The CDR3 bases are TGTGCCAGCAGCTTAGGGGCAGGGGCGTGGAACAATGAGCAGTTCTTC.